This TCR beta chain derives from a study of T cell changes during pregnancy in multiple sclerosis. Data came from immunoSEQ multiplex PCR; TCRdb stores just in-frame clones and leaves some out. The sample records about 80,000 clones, about 92% being singletons. The V and J ends lost 2 bases and 6 bases respectively, with 11 bases between them. Germline V gene lookup returns CDR1 KGHSH and CDR2 LQKENI. The CDR3 loop spans 14 amino acids. The sample consisted of peripheral blood, taken after pregnancy. The sequence came from a female donor in good health, enrolled as a control in a pregnancy study. This rearrangement joins TRBV18 to TRBJ1-5; weak D call: TRBD1 (6 bases). The CDR3 DNA follows: TGTGCCAGCTCACCATCGACAGGAGGTCAGCCCCAGCATTTT. This translates into CASSPSTGGQPQHF.